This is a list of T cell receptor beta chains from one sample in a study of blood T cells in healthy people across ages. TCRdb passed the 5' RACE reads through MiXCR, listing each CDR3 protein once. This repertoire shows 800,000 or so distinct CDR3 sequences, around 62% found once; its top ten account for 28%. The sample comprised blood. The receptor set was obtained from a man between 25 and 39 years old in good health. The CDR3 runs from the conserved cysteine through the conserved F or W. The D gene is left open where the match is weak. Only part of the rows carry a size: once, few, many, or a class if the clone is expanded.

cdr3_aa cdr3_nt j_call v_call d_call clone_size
CASSARTDEAFF TGTGCCAGCAGCGCCCGGACCGACGAAGCTTTCTTT TRBJ1-1 TRBV7-2 - once
CASSYSSSGGLNNEQFF TGTGCCAGCAGTTACTCGAGCTCGGGGGGGCTAAACAATGAGCAGTTCTTC TRBJ2-1 TRBV6-6 TRBD2 -
CSVEGETDPYEQYF TGCAGCGTTGAAGGCGAGACAGACCCCTACGAGCAGTACTTC TRBJ2-7 TRBV29-1 - -
CASSQEEGSSYNEQYF TGCGCCAGCAGCCAAGAGGAGGGGAGCTCCTACAATGAGCAGTACTTC TRBJ2-7 TRBV4-1 - -
CASSLSFSIGAQGANVLTF TGTGCCAGCAGCTTAAGTTTTAGTATTGGGGCGCAGGGGGCCAACGTCCTGACTTTC TRBJ2-6 TRBV7-2 - -
CATSRIAKGGLAGGPFSTDTQYF TGTGCCACCAGCAGGATCGCCAAGGGGGGACTAGCGGGGGGGCCGTTTAGTACAGATACGCAGTATTTT TRBJ2-3 TRBV15 TRBD2 -
CASSSPARTEAFF TGTGCCAGCAGCTCCCCGGCCCGAACTGAAGCTTTCTTT TRBJ1-1 TRBV7-2 - once
CASSFYTDTRYF TGTGCCAGCAGCTTTTATACAGATACGCGGTATTTT TRBJ2-3 TRBV7-2 - -
CASSPPSGERLFF TGTGCCAGCTCACCACCGTCCGGGGAGAGACTGTTTTTT TRBJ1-4 TRBV18 - -
CATLKGSASSGANVLTF TGTGCCACCCTGAAGGGCAGCGCAAGCTCTGGGGCCAACGTCCTGACTTTC TRBJ2-6 TRBV18 - -
CATSDWEDTQYF TGTGCCACCAGTGATTGGGAGGATACGCAGTATTTT TRBJ2-3 TRBV24-1 - -
CASSSAGGRVRRDYTF TGTGCCAGCAGCTCTGCAGGGGGCCGGGTTAGGCGTGACTACACCTTC TRBJ1-2 TRBV7-9 TRBD1 -
CASSSQLAGGPNTGELFF TGTGCCAGCAGCTCACAACTAGCGGGGGGCCCGAACACCGGGGAGCTGTTTTTT TRBJ2-2 TRBV5-6 TRBD2 -
CASSWAGDHIQYF TGTGCCAGCAGTTGGGCGGGGGATCACATTCAGTACTTC TRBJ2-4 TRBV6-6 TRBD2 few
CSAKGTSGGAYEQFF TGCAGTGCAAAGGGGACTAGCGGGGGGGCGTATGAGCAGTTCTTC TRBJ2-1 TRBV20-1 TRBD2 -
CASSTGTTNYGYTF TGTGCCAGCAGCACCGGGACAACCAACTATGGCTACACCTTC TRBJ1-2 TRBV9 - -
CSAPASGGDAYNEQFF TGCAGTGCCCCGGCTAGCGGGGGGGACGCCTACAATGAGCAGTTCTTC TRBJ2-1 TRBV20-1 TRBD2 many
CASSLGPRDRGRNTEAFF TGTGCCAGCAGTTTAGGTCCCCGGGACAGGGGAAGGAACACTGAAGCTTTCTTT TRBJ1-1 TRBV28 TRBD1 -
CASWEPGQGSDEQYF TGTGCCAGCTGGGAACCGGGACAGGGATCGGATGAGCAGTACTTC TRBJ2-5 TRBV2 TRBD1 once
CASDRRRGPSNEQFF TGTGCCAGCGACCGTAGGAGGGGCCCATCGAATGAGCAGTTCTTC TRBJ2-1 TRBV6-5 - -
CASSQELPGDSYEQYF TGTGCCAGCAGCCAAGAATTACCAGGGGACTCCTACGAGCAGTACTTC TRBJ2-7 TRBV3-1 - -
CASKHPGDPSVVGYTF TGTGCCAGCAAGCACCCCGGGGACCCTTCTGTTGTCGGCTACACCTTC TRBJ1-2 TRBV28 - once
CASSGQAGGNEQFF TGTGCCAGCAGTGGCCAGGCGGGCGGTAATGAGCAGTTCTTC TRBJ2-1 TRBV6-4 - many
CASSPLWTQETQYF TGTGCCAGCAGTCCTCTCTGGACTCAAGAGACCCAGTACTTC TRBJ2-5 TRBV6-5 - -
CASSPSGASSYNEQFF TGTGCCAGCAGCCCTAGCGGGGCGAGCTCCTACAATGAGCAGTTCTTC TRBJ2-1 TRBV7-2 TRBD2 -
CSARDPGTFYEQYF TGCAGTGCTAGAGACCCGGGAACGTTCTACGAGCAGTACTTC TRBJ2-7 TRBV20-1 - -
CANTLDDKAIYGYTF TGTGCCAACACCCTAGACGACAAAGCTATCTATGGCTACACCTTC TRBJ1-2 TRBV10-3 - few
CASSFTGGSGANVLTF TGTGCCAGCAGTTTTACAGGGGGCAGTGGGGCCAACGTCCTGACTTTC TRBJ2-6 TRBV12-3/TRBV12-4 TRBD1 -
CASNSGLAGAQETQYF TGTGCCAGCAATTCCGGACTAGCGGGCGCTCAAGAGACCCAGTACTTC TRBJ2-5 TRBV2 TRBD2 -
CASSLNSGVKNEQFF TGTGCCAGCAGTTTAAATAGCGGGGTGAAAAATGAGCAGTTCTTC TRBJ2-1 TRBV12-3/TRBV12-4 TRBD2 -
CASSSTGTSGYEQYF TGTGCCAGCAGCTCAACCGGGACTAGCGGATACGAGCAGTACTTC TRBJ2-7 TRBV7-2 TRBD2 many
CSAGGGETQYF TGCAGTGCAGGGGGGGGAGAGACCCAGTACTTC TRBJ2-5 TRBV20-1 - few
CASSQVALAGRISEQFF TGCGCCAGCAGCCAAGTTGCACTAGCGGGCCGAATAAGTGAGCAGTTCTTC TRBJ2-1 TRBV4-3 TRBD2 -
CASSLYGGGTDTQYF TGTGCCAGCAGTTTATACGGCGGGGGCACAGATACGCAGTATTTT TRBJ2-3 TRBV27 - -
CASSFYAGAYEQYF TGTGCCAGCAGTTTTTATGCAGGTGCCTACGAGCAGTACTTC TRBJ2-7 TRBV14 - -
CAGTPRDGEQYF TGTGCCGGCACCCCCCGCGATGGCGAGCAGTACTTC TRBJ2-7 TRBV28 - -
CSARIGHYEQYF TGCAGTGCTAGAATTGGGCATTACGAGCAGTACTTC TRBJ2-7 TRBV20-1 - few
CASRTAGTGVNTQYF TGTGCCAGCAGAACCGCCGGGACAGGGGTAAATACGCAGTATTTT TRBJ2-3 TRBV12-3/TRBV12-4 TRBD1 -
CASSATSGVYEQYF TGCGCCAGCAGCGCGACTAGCGGGGTCTACGAGCAGTACTTC TRBJ2-7 TRBV5-1 TRBD2 few
CASSTQLAGGRHYNEQYF TGTGCCAGCAGCACCCAACTAGCGGGGGGACGTCACTACAATGAGCAGTACTTC TRBJ2-7 TRBV9 TRBD2 once
CAISDDLRNRDTQYF TGTGCCATCAGTGATGACTTACGAAATCGTGATACGCAGTATTTT TRBJ2-3 TRBV10-3 - once
CSAKAWETQYF TGCAGTGCTAAAGCATGGGAGACCCAGTACTTC TRBJ2-5 TRBV20-1 - -
CASSLEAGSTGDSYEQYF TGTGCCAGCAGCTTAGAGGCAGGCTCCACAGGGGATTCCTACGAGCAGTACTTC TRBJ2-7 TRBV7-8 TRBD1 -
CASRSDTDNEQFF TGTGCCAGCAGAAGCGACACCGACAATGAGCAGTTCTTC TRBJ2-1 TRBV6-6 - -
CASSLEFDYEQYF TGTGCCAGCAGTTTAGAGTTCGACTACGAGCAGTACTTC TRBJ2-7 TRBV12-3/TRBV12-4 - few
CASSRPPGGYNEQFF TGTGCCAGCAGCCGGCCCCCGGGGGGGTACAATGAGCAGTTCTTC TRBJ2-1 TRBV5-6 TRBD2 -
CASSQDWADYEQYF TGCGCCAGCAGCCAAGATTGGGCAGACTACGAGCAGTACTTC TRBJ2-7 TRBV4-3 - -